The TCR beta chain described here comes from a study of OX40 agonist ivuxolimab in advanced cancers. The method was immunoSEQ multiplex PCR; TCRdb's version includes in-frame clones alone and lacks a portion of them. The sample lists some 42,000 clones; about 86% were seen once. The source material was CD4+ or CD8+ T cells sorted from blood, sampled in a trial of the OX40 agonist ivuxolimab. This sequence originates from an adult with an advanced solid tumor such as melanoma, head and neck, liver or kidney cancer.

CDR3: CASSLYESTGELFF. The CDR3 DNA reads as TGTGCCAGCAGCTTATATGAGTCAACCGGGGAGCTGTTTTTT. The chain links TRBV11-2 to TRBJ2-2, with D uncertain. Germline CDR1 and CDR2: SGHAT and FQNNGV. This CDR3 has 14 residues. V dropped 2 bases and J dropped 5 bases, with 9 bases sitting between them. Looking up the rest from reference TRBV11-2 and TRBJ2-2 gives the full variable domain: EAGVAQSPRYKIIEKRQSVAFWCNPISGHATLYWYQQILGQGPKLLIQFQNNGVVDDSQLPKDRFSAERLKGVDSTLKIQPAKLEDSAVYLCASSLYESTGELFFGEGSRLTVL.